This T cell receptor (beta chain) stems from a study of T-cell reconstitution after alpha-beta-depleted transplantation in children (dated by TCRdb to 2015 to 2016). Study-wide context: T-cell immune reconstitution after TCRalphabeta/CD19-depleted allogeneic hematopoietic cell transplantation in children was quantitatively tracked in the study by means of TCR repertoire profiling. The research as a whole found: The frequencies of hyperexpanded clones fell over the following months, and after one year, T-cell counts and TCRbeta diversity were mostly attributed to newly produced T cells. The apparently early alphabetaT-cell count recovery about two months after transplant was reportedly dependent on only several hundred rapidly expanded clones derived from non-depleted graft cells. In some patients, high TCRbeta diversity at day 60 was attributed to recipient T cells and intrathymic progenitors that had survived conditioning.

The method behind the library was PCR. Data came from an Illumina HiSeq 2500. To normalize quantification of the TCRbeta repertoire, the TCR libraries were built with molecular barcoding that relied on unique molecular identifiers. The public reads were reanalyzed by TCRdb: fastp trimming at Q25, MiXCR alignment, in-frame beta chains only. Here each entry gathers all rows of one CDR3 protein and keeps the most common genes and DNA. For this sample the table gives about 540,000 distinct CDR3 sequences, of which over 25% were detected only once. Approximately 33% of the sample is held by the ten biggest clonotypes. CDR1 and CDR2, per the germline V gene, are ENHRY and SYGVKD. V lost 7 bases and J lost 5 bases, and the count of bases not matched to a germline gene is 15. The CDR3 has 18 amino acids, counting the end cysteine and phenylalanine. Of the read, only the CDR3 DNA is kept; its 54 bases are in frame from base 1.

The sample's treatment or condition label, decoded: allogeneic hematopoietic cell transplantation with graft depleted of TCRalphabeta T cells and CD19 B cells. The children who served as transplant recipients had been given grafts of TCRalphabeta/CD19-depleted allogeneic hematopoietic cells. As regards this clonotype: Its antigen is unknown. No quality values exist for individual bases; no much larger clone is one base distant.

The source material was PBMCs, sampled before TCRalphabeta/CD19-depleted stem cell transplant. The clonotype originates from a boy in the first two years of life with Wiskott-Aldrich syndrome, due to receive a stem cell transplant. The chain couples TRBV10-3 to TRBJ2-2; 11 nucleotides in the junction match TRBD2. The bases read TGTGCCATCATGCGTACTAGCGGGAGCTCTACTTTGACCGGGGAGCTGTTTTTT. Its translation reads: CAIMRTSGSSTLTGELFF.